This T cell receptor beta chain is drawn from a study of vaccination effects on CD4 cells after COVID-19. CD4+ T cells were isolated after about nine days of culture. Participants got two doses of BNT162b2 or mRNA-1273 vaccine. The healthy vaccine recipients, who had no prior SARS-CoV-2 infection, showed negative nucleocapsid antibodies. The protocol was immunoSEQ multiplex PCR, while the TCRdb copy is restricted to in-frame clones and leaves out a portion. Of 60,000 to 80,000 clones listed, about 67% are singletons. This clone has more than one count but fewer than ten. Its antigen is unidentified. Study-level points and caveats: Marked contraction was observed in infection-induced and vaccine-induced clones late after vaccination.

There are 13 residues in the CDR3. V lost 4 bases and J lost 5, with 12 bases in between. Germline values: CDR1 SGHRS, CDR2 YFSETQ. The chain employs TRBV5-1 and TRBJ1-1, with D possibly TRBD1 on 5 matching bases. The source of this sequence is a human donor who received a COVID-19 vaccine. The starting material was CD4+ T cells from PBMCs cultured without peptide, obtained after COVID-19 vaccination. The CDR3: CASSPRGGTEAFF. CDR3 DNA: TGCGCCAGCAGCCCAAGGGGTGGTACTGAAGCTTTCTTT.